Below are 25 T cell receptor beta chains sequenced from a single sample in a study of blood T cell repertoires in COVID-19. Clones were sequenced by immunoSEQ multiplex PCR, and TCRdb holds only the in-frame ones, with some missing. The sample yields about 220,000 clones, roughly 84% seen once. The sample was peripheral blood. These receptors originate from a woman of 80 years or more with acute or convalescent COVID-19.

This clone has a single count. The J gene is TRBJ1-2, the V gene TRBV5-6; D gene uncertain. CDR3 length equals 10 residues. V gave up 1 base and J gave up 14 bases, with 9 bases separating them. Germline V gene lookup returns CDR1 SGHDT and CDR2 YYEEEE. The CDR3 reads CASSLTAATF. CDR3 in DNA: TGTGCCAGCAGCTTGACCGCGGCTACCTTC.

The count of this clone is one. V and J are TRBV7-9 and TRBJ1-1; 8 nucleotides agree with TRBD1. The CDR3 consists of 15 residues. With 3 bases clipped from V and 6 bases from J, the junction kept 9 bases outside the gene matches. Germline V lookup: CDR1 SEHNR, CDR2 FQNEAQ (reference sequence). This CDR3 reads CASSLGQAEGAEAFF. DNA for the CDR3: TGTGCCAGCAGCTTGGGACAGGCAGAAGGGGCTGAAGCTTTCTTT.

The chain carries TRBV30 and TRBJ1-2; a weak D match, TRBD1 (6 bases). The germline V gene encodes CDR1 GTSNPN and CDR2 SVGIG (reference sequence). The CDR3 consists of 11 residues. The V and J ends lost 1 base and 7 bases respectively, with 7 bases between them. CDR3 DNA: TGTGCCTGGAGTGCAGGGGCTGGCTACACCTTC. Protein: CAWSAGAGYTF.

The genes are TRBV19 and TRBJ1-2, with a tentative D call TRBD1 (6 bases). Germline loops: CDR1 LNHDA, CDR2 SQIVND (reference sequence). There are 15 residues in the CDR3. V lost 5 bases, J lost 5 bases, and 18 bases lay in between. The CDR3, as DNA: TGTGCCAGTAGTCCCGGGACATCGAACGGGTATGGCTACACCTTC. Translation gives CASSPGTSNGYGYTF. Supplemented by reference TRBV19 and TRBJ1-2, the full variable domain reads DGGITQSPKYLFRKEGQNVTLSCEQNLNHDAMYWYRQDPGQGLRLIYYSQIVNDFQKGDIAEGYSVSREKKESFPLTVTSAQKNPTAFYLCASSPGTSNGYGYTFGSGTRLTVV.

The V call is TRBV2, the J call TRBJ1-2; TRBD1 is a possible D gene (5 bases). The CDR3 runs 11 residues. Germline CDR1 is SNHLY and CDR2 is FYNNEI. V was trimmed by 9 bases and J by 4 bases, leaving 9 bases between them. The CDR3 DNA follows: TGTGCCAGTACAGGCACCTATGGCTACACCTTC. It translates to CASTGTYGYTF.

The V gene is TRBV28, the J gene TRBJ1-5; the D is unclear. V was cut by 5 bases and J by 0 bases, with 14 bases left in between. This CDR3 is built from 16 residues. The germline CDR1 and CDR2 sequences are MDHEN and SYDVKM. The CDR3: CASSPPSRFSNQPQHF. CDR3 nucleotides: TGTGCCAGCAGTCCCCCTTCTCGGTTTAGCAATCAGCCCCAGCATTTT.

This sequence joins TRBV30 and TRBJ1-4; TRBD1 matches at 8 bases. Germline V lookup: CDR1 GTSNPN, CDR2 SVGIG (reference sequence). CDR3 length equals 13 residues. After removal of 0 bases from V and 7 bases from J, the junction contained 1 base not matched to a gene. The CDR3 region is CAWSVDRGEKLFF. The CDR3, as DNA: TGTGCCTGGAGTGTAGACAGGGGTGAAAAACTGTTTTTT.

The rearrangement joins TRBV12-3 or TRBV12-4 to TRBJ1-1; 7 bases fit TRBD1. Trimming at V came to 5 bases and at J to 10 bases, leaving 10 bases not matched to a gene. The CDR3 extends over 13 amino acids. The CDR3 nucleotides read TGTGCCAGCAGTCCCGACAGGGCCAGAGGAGCTTTCTTT. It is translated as CASSPDRARGAFF.

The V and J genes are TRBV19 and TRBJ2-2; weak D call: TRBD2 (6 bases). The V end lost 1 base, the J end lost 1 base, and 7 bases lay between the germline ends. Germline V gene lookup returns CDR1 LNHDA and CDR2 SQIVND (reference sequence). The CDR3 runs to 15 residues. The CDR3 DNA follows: TGTGCCAGTAGTATAGGGAGGGGGAACACCGGGGAGCTGTTTTTT. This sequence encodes CASSIGRGNTGELFF.

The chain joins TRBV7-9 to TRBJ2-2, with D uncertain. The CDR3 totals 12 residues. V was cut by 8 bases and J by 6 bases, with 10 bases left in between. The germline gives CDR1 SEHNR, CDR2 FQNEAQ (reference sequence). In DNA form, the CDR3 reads TGTGCCAGCGAGATCGATGCCGGGGAGCTGTTTTTT. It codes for CASEIDAGELFF.

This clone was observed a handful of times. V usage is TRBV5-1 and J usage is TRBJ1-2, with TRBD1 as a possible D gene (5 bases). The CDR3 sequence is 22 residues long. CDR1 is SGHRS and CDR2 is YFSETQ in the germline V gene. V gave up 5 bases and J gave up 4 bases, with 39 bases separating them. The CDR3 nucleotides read TGCGCCAGCAGACGCGAACCTCAGGGTTTAGGGCTTTTGAAGATGCTAATCTATGGCTACACCTTC. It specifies CASRREPQGLGLLKMLIYGYTF.

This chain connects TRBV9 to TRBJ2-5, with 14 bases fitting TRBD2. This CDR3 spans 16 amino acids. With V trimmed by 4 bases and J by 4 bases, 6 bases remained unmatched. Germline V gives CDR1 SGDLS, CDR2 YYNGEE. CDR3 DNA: TGTGCCAGCAGCTTGACTAGCGGGGGGGGATCAGAGACCCAGTACTTC. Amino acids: CASSLTSGGGSETQYF. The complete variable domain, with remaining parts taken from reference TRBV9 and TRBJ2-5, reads DSGVTQTPKHLITATGQRVTLRCSPRSGDLSVYWYQQSLDQGLQFLIQYYNGEERAKGNILERFSAQQFPDLHSELNLSSLELGDSALYFCASSLTSGGGSETQYFGPGTRLLVL.

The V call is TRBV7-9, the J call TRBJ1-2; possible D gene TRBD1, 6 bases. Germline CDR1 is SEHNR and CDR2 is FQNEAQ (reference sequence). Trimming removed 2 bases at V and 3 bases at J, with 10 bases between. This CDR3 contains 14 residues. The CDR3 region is CASSLRSGDYGYTF. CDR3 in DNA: TGTGCCAGCAGCTTAAGGTCAGGGGACTATGGCTACACCTTC.

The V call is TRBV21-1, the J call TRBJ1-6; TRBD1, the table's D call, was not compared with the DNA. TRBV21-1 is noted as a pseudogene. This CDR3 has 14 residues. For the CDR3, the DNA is TGTGCCAGCCGTCGTCAGGGTGGGGATTCACCCCTCCACTTT. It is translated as CASRRQGGDSPLHF.

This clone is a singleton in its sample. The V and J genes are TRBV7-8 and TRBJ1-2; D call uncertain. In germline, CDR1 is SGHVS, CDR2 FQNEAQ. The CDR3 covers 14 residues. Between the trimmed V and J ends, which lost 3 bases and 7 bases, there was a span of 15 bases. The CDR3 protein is CASSFGAVLGGYTF. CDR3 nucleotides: TGTGCCAGCAGCTTCGGCGCGGTTCTGGGTGGCTACACCTTC.

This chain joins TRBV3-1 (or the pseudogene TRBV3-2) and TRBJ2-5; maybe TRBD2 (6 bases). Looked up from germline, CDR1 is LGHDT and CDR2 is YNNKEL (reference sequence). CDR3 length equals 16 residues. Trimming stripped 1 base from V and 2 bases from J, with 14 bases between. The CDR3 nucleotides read TGTGCCAGCAGCCAAGGAGGGGCGGGGAAGCAAGAGACCCAGTACTTC. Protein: CASSQGGAGKQETQYF.

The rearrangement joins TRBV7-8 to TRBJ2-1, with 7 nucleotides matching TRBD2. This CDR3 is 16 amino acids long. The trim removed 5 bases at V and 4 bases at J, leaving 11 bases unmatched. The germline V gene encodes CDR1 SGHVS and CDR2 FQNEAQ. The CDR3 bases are TGTGCCAGCAGCAGTACCAGGGCTAGCGGTTACAATGAGCAGTTCTTC. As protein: CASSSTRASGYNEQFF.

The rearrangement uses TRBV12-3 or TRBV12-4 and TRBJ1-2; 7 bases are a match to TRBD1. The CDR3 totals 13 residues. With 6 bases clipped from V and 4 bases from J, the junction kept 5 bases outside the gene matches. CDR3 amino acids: CASRRDSPYGYTF. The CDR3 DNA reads TGTGCCAGCAGACGGGACAGTCCCTATGGCTACACCTTC.

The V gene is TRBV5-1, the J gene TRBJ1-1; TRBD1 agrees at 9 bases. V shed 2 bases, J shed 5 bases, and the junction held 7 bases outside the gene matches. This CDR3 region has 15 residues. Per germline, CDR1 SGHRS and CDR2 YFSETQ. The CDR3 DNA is TGCGCCAGCAGCTTTACACAGGGGGCGCGGACTGAAGCTTTCTTT. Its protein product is CASSFTQGARTEAFF.

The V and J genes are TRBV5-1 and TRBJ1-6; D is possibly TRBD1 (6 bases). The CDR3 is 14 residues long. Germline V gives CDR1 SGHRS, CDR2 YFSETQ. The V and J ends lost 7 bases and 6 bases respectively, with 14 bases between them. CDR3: CASGTGGANSPLHF. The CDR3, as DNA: TGCGCCAGCGGAACTGGGGGCGCTAATTCACCCCTCCACTTT.

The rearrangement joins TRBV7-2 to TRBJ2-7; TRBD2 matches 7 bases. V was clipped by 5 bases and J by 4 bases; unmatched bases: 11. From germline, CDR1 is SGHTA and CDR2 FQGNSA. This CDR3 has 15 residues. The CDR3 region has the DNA TGTGCCAGCAGCCAAGAGCGGGGATTGCCTTACGAGCAGTACTTC. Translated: CASSQERGLPYEQYF.

This CDR3 is CASSVVGSAGNTIYF. The CDR3 DNA follows: TGTGCCAGCAGCGTAGTTGGCAGCGCTGGAAACACCATATATTTT. V gene TRBV9 combines with J gene TRBJ1-3; D is unresolved. The CDR3 loop spans 15 amino acids. Looked up from germline, CDR1 is SGDLS and CDR2 is YYNGEE. V was cut by 0 bases and J by 2 bases, with 9 bases left in between.

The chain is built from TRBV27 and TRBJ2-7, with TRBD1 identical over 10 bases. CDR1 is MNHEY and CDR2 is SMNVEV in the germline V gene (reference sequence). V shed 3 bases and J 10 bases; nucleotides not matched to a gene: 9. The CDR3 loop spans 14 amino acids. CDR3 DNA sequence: TGTGCCAGCAGTTTGGGACAGGGGCCAGGAAGACAGTACTTC. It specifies CASSLGQGPGRQYF.

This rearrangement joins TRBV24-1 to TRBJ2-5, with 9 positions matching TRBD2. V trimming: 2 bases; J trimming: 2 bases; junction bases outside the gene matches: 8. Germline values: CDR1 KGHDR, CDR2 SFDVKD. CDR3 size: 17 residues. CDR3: CATSDYQLAGRQETQYF. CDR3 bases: TGTGCCACCAGTGATTACCAACTAGCGGGTCGACAAGAGACCCAGTACTTC.

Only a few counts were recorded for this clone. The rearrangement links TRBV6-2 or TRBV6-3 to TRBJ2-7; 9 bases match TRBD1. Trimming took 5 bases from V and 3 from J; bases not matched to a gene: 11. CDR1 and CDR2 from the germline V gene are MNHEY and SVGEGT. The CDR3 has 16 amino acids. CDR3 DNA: TGTGCCAGCAGTCCGAGACCCGGGACAGGGAACTACGAGCAGTACTTC. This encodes CASSPRPGTGNYEQYF.